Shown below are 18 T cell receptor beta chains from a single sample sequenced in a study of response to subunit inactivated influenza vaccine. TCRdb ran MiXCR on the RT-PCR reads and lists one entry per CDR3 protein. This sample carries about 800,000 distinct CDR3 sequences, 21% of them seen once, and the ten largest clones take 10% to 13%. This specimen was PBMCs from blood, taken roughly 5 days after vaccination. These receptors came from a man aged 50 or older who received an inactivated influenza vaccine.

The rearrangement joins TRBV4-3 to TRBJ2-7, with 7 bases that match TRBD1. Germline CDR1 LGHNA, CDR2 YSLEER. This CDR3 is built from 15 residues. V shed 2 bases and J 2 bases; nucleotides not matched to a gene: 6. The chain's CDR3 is CASSQTTGRTYEQYF. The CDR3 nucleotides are TGCGCCAGCAGCCAAACGACAGGGAGAACCTACGAGCAGTACTTC.

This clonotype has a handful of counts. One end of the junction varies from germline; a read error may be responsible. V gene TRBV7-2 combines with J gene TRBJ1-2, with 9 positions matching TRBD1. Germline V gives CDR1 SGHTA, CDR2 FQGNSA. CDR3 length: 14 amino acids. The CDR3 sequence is CASSIAGTGSGYTF. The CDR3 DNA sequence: TGTGCCAGCAGCATAGCCGGGACAGGGTCTGGCTACACCTTC.

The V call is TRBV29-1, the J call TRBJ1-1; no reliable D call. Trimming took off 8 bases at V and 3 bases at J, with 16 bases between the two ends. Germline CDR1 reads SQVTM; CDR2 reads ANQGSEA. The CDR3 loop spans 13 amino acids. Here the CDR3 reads CSIRVTGYTEAFF. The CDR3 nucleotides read TGCAGCATCCGGGTCACCGGCTACACTGAAGCTTTCTTT. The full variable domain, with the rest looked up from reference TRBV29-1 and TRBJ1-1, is SAVISQKPSRDICQRGTSLTIQCQVDSQVTMMFWYRQQPGQSLTLIATANQGSEATYESGFVIDKFPISRPNLTFSTLTVSNMSPEDSSIYLCSIRVTGYTEAFFGQGTRLTVV.

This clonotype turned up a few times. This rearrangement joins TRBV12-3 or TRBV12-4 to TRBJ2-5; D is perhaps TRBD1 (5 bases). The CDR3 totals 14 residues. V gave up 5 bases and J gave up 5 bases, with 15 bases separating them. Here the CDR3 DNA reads TGTGCCAGCAGTAAAGGGGCCCTAGGGGAGACCCAGTACTTC. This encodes CASSKGALGETQYF.

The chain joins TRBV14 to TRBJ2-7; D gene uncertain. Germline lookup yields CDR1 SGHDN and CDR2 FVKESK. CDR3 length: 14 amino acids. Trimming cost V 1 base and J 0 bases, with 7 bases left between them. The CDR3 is CASSQAGPSYEQYF. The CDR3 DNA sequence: TGTGCCAGCAGCCAAGCGGGCCCCTCCTACGAGCAGTACTTC.

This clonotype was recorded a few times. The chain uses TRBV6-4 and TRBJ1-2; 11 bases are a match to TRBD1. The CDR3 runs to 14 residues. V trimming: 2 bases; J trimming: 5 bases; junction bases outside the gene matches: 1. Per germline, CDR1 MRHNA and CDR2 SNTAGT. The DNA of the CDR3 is TGTGCCAGCAGTGACCGGGACAGGGGGTATGGCTACACCTTC. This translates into CASSDRDRGYGYTF.

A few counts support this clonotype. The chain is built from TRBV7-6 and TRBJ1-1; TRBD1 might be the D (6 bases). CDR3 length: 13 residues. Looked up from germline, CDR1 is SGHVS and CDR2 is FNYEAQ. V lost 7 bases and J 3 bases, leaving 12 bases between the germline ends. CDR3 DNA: TGTGCCAGCACATACAGGGCGGACACTGAAGCTTTCTTT. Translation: CASTYRADTEAFF.

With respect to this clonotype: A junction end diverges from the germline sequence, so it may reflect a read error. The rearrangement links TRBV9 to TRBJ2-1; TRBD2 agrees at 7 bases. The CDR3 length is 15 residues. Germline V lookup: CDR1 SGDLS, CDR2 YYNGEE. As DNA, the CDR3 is TGTGCCAGCAGCCCTAGCGGAAACTCCTACAAGGAGCAGTTCTTC. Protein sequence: CASSPSGNSYKEQFF.

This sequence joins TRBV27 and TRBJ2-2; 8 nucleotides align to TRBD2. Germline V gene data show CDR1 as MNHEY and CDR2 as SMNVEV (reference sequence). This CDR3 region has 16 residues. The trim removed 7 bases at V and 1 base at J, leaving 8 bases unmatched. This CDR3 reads CASNPTTSVNTGELFF. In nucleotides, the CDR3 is TGTGCCAGCAACCCAACGACTAGCGTGAACACCGGGGAGCTGTTTTTT.

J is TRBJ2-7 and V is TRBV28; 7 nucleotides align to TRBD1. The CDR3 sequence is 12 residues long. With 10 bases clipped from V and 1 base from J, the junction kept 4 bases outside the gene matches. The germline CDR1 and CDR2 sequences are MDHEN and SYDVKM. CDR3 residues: CATSQGSYEQYF. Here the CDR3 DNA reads TGTGCCACATCACAGGGGTCCTACGAGCAGTACTTC. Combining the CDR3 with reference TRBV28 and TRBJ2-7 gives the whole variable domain DVKVTQSSRYLVKRTGEKVFLECVQDMDHENMFWYRQDPGLGLRLIYFSYDVKMKEKGDIPEGYSVSREKKERFSLILESASTNQTSMYLCATSQGSYEQYFGPGTRLTVT.

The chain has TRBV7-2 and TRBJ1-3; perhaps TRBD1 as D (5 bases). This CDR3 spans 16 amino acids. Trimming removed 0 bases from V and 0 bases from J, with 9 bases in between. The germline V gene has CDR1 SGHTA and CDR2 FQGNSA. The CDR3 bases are TGTGCCAGCAGCTTAGCGGCAGGGCTCTCTGGAAACACCATATATTTT. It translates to CASSLAAGLSGNTIYF.

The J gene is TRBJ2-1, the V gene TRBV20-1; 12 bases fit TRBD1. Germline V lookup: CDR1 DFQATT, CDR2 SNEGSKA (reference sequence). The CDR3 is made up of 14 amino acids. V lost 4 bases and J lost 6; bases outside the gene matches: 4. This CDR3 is CSAIWDRGPNEQFF. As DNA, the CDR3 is TGCAGTGCTATATGGGACAGGGGGCCCAATGAGCAGTTCTTC.

DNA for the CDR3: TGTGCCACCAGCACCCGACTAGCGGGGGCGTTAATGACAGATACGCAGTATTTT. The encoded protein is CATSTRLAGALMTDTQYF. V usage is TRBV15 and J usage is TRBJ2-3; 12 bases fit TRBD2. Germline CDR1 reads LNHNV; CDR2 reads YYDKDF (reference sequence). This CDR3 contains 18 residues. Unmatched junction bases numbered 11, after V lost 4 bases and J lost 3 bases. The complete variable domain, with remaining parts taken from reference TRBV15 and TRBJ2-3, reads DAMVIQNPRYQVTQFGKPVTLSCSQTLNHNVMYWYQQKSSQAPKLLFHYYDKDFNNEADTPDNFQSRRPNTSFCFLDIRSPGLGDTAMYLCATSTRLAGALMTDTQYFGPGTRLTVL.

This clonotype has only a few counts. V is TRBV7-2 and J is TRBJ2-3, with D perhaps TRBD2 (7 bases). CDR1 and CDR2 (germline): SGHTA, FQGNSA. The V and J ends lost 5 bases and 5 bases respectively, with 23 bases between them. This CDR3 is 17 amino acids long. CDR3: CASSPPPGLPGEDTQYF. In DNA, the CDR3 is TGTGCCAGCAGCCCTCCCCCGGGACTACCAGGGGAAGATACGCAGTATTTT.

The CDR3: CASSPYLGETQYF. In nucleotides, the CDR3 is TGTGCCAGCAGCCCGTACCTTGGGGAGACCCAGTACTTC. This chain uses TRBV7-8 with TRBJ2-5; D gene uncertain. CDR3 size: 13 residues. Germline loops: CDR1 SGHVS, CDR2 FQNEAQ. V shed 5 bases and J shed 5 bases, with 12 bases lying between them.

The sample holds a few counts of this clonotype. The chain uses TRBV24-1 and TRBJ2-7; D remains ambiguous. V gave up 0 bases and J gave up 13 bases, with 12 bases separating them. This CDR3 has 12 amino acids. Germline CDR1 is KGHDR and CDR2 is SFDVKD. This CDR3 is CATSDLNPALYF. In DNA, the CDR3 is TGTGCCACCAGTGATTTGAATCCGGCTTTATACTTC.

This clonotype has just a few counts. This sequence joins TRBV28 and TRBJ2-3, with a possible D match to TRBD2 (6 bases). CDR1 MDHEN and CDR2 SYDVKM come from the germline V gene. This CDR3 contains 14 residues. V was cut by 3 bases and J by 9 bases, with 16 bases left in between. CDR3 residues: CASSFGGLGGTQYF. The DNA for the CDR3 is TGTGCCAGCAGTTTTGGAGGGCTTGGGGGAACGCAGTATTTT.

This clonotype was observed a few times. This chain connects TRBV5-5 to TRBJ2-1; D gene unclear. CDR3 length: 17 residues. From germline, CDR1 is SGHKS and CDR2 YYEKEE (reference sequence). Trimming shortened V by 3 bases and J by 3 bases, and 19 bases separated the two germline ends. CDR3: CASSSDPQVLIYNEQFF. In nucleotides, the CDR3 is TGTGCCAGCAGCTCGGACCCCCAAGTCCTAATCTACAATGAGCAGTTCTTC.